The entry that follows covers one TCR beta chain sequence. This clonotype was detected ten times or more. Its binding antigen is unknown. No base-level quality is on record; no much larger clone is a single base apart. This sample is drawn from a study of early T cells in non-severe SARS-CoV-2 infection (dated by TCRdb to about 2021). Describing the broader study: Because TCR sequencing was done on bulk RNA from unsorted whole blood, the alpha and beta chains could not be paired.

Study-level results and caveats: VDJdb matching was skewed toward anti-spike CD8 responses, so virus-specific expansions were likely underestimated and private and CD4 specificities were missed.

The library relied on 5' RACE. Sequencing used a NextSeq 500. Unique molecular identifiers were attached to individual cDNA molecules in the TCR library protocol so that sequencing error and PCR bias could be corrected. Both TCR alpha and beta chains were sequenced, and tight co-correlation was observed between alpha and beta sequence abundances in each sample. The paper's data handling went like this. V gene, J gene and CDR3 annotation of TCR sequences was performed with Decombinator V4. Expanded TCRs were defined as changing significantly between any two time points under a Poisson model with p below 0.0001. TCR abundances were normalised to the total number of TCRs sequenced per sample and expressed as counts per million. VDJdb, accessed 1 November 2021, was searched for CMV, EBV and SARS-CoV-2 annotated TCRs, excluding TCRs annotated for multiple antigens. TCRdb ran its own pipeline on the public reads, namely fastp trimming at Q25 and MiXCR clone calling, and kept in-frame beta chains. Entries are consolidated by CDR3 protein sequence, retaining the most common genes and DNA. The V and J calls and clone size come from TCRdb's table, not from the authors' own analysis. Here the sample has around 55,000 distinct CDR3 sequences; 9.5% to 15% occur a single time. The ten largest make up around 3.5% of the sample.

This was a case-control study nested in a cohort of healthcare workers in London, UK, who had nasopharyngeal swab PCR tests and blood samples taken every week. Healthcare workers were enrolled in the week of the UK lockdown, from 23 to 31 March 2020, and were followed every week for up to roughly 15 weeks. Sequenced material: whole blood. The TCR sequence derives from an adult who was a healthcare worker with PCR-confirmed SARS-CoV-2 infection or an uninfected control (not recorded which).

The CDR3 protein: CASSLDMGARGTLHF. The bases are TGTGCCAGCAGCTTAGATATGGGGGCCCGGGGAACCCTCCACTTT. Recombination linked TRBV11-2 to TRBJ1-6; matching of 6 bases hints at TRBD1 as the D gene. The CDR3 numbers 15 residues from cysteine through phenylalanine. The sequence is cut down to CDR3 DNA, 45 bases in frame from base 1. Cut back by 0 bases and 14 bases, the V and J ends lie 17 bases apart. The germline V gene specifies SGHAT as CDR1 and FQNNGV as CDR2.